Listed here are 3 T cell receptor beta chains from one sample, sequenced in a study of beta chain features in type 1 diabetes. Expressed TCRB transcripts were sequenced after all isolated RNA was converted to cDNA. TCRdb's table, derived via immunoSEQ multiplex PCR, lists solely in-frame clones and lacks some. The sample lists some 410,000 clones, approximately 10% occurring once. Sequencing used naive CD4+ T cells from blood. These receptors originate from a woman younger than 30 in good health.

The sample holds a few counts of this clone. This sequence joins TRBV11-1 and TRBJ2-1, with a possible D match to TRBD2 (5 bases). Germline values: CDR1 SGHAT, CDR2 FQDESV (reference sequence). The CDR3 consists of 13 residues. The ends were cut back, 4 bases at V and 9 bases at J, with 13 bases in the middle. The CDR3 region has the DNA TGTGCCAGCAGCTCATCACTAGACGCTGAGCAGTTCTTC. Its protein is CASSSSLDAEQFF.

The V call is TRBV7-2, the J call TRBJ2-1, with 9 nucleotides matching TRBD1. CDR3 length: 16 residues. CDR1 and CDR2 from the germline V gene are SGHTA and FQGNSA. Germline trimming cut 6 bases from V and 4 bases from J; bases unmatched to any gene: 10. The DNA of the CDR3 is TGTGCCAGCAGAACCACCCTGGGACAGGGATACAATGAGCAGTTCTTC. Its translation is CASRTTLGQGYNEQFF.

V gene TRBV7-9 combines with J gene TRBJ2-5; no definite D call. V lost 3 bases to trimming and J lost 2 bases, with 7 bases between them. The CDR3 is made up of 13 amino acids. Germline CDR1 SEHNR, CDR2 FQNEAQ (reference sequence). The CDR3 reads CASSFRLQETQYF. As DNA, the CDR3 is TGTGCCAGCAGCTTTAGGCTACAAGAGACCCAGTACTTC.